The TCR beta chain described here comes from a study of CD8 T cells in Susac syndrome. Sequencing of TCR beta drew on CD8+ and CD4+ T cells from blood. TEMRA cells were FACS-enriched, and CD8+ and CD4+ T cells were isolated negatively. The CDR3 runs to 19 residues. V was clipped by 0 bases and J by 2 bases, with 24 bases between them. Germline CDR1 reads SGDLS; CDR2 reads YYNGEE. Reverse transcription of roughly 0.45 to 1 ug RNA was performed with random hexamers. An immunoSEQ multiplex PCR amplified TCR beta CDR3 over 54 Vbeta and 13 Jbeta. TCRdb fed the immunoSEQ multiplex PCR reads into MiXCR, producing one record per CDR3 protein. The table has some 180,000 distinct CDR3 sequences, 90% to 95% seen once.

The sequenced sample consisted of CD4+ T cells from PBMCs. The genes are TRBV9 and TRBJ2-7, with D maybe TRBD1 (6 bases). This receptor was identified in a human donor in good health. The CDR3 protein is CASSVAWAPQGTRPYEQYF. CDR3 sequence (DNA): TGTGCCAGCAGCGTAGCTTGGGCTCCTCAGGGGACGCGACCCTACGAGCAGTACTTC.